This T cell receptor beta chain was captured by sequencing in a study of blood T cell repertoires in COVID-19. Across the study: Collection of acute and convalescent COVID-19 samples took place in the United States, Italy and Spain.

Which cohort a participant joined came from the clinical history participants gave. The protocol was immunoSEQ multiplex PCR, while the TCRdb copy is restricted to in-frame clones and leaves out a portion. Among about 350,000 clones listed, around nine tenths were seen once. Germline CDR1 is LNHDA and CDR2 is SQIVND (reference sequence). V shed 5 bases and J 4 bases; nucleotides not matched to a gene: 4. This CDR3 spans 13 amino acids. This chain connects TRBV19 to TRBJ1-2; 7 nucleotides align to TRBD1. The sequenced sample consisted of PBMCs or T cells enriched from blood (not recorded which). The receptor's source is a woman younger than 45 who had been exposed to COVID-19. The CDR3 region is CASSSAGGYGYTF. The CDR3 DNA reads as TGTGCCAGTAGTTCGGCAGGGGGCTATGGCTACACCTTC.